Below, 4 T cell receptor beta chains from the same sample are listed, as sequenced in a study of OX40 agonist ivuxolimab in advanced cancers. Only in-frame clones appear in the TCRdb table, and some are missing; sequencing was by immunoSEQ multiplex PCR. The table includes about 46,000 clones, around 87% detected once. The sequencing used CD4+ or CD8+ T cells sorted from blood, collected in a trial of the OX40 agonist ivuxolimab. Receptor source: an adult with an advanced solid tumor such as melanoma, head and neck, liver or kidney cancer.

This clone was seen just once. V usage is TRBV14 and J usage is TRBJ2-3; D unclear. Germline V gene lookup returns CDR1 SGHDN and CDR2 FVKESK. V lost 4 bases, J lost 5 bases, and 10 bases lay in between. This CDR3 is 13 amino acids long. CDR3 loop: CASSRAKRDTQYF. The CDR3 DNA reads TGTGCCAGCAGCCGAGCCAAGCGAGATACGCAGTATTTT.

J is TRBJ2-7 and V is TRBV4-2; the D gene could be TRBD1 or TRBD2 (6 bases each). Germline assignment: CDR1 LGHNA and CDR2 YNFKEQ. The germline V and J ends were trimmed by 1 base and 2 bases, with 21 bases remaining between them. There are 18 residues in the CDR3. The DNA of the CDR3 is TGTGCCAGCAGCCAAGGGGGGCTGGGGGGCTTGGAACCCTACGAGCAGTACTTC. Amino acid sequence: CASSQGGLGGLEPYEQYF.

The J gene is TRBJ2-7, the V gene TRBV6-1; 10 nucleotides align to TRBD2. The ends lost 3 bases at V and 4 bases at J; junction bases unmatched: 6. This CDR3 region has 15 residues. The germline gives CDR1 MNHNS, CDR2 SASEGT. The CDR3 is CASSEASSGSYEQYF. The CDR3 region has the DNA TGTGCCAGCAGTGAGGCTTCTAGCGGGAGTTACGAGCAGTACTTC.

This rearrangement joins TRBV6-1 to TRBJ2-7; tentatively, D is TRBD1 (6 bases). Trimming stripped 4 bases from V and 0 bases from J, with 13 bases between. CDR3 size: 15 residues. Germline V gene sequence: CDR1 MNHNS, CDR2 SASEGT. The CDR3 DNA follows: TGTGCCAGCAGTGGAATGAGGGACAACTCCTACGAGCAGTACTTC. It encodes CASSGMRDNSYEQYF.